The rows below give T cell receptor beta chains drawn from one sample of a study of blood T cell repertoires in COVID-19. TCRdb's table, derived via immunoSEQ multiplex PCR, lists solely in-frame clones and lacks some. The data contain about 190,000 clones, 80% of them seen just once; the ten biggest clones take up about 6.9%. The sample comprised peripheral blood. These receptor sequences come from a man aged 60 to 75 with acute or convalescent COVID-19. Both conserved end residues are part of each CDR3. D genes are given only for firm matches. The listing skips clone size in some rows; elsewhere it reads once, few, many or a size class.

TRBV5-1	once	.	TRBJ2-5	CASSLEPGSQETQYF	TGCGCCAGCAGCTTGGAACCGGGTAGCCAAGAGACCCAGTACTTC
TRBV6-4	.	TRBD2	TRBJ2-1	CASSDSKLAGGPRGNEQFF	TGTGCCAGCAGTGACTCGAAACTAGCGGGAGGGCCACGGGGTAATGAGCAGTTCTTC
TRBV6-2/TRBV6-3	.	TRBD1	TRBJ1-2	CASSYPGQGLAYGYTF	TGTGCCAGCAGTTACCCAGGACAGGGGCTCGCCTATGGCTACACCTTC
TRBV2	.	.	TRBJ1-1	CASNKGGVNEAFF	TGTGCCAGCAACAAAGGGGGGGTAAATGAAGCTTTCTTT
TRBV16	.	TRBD1	TRBJ2-5	CASSLLGTDQETQYF	TGTGCCAGCAGCCTACTCGGGACAGACCAAGAGACCCAGTACTTC
TRBV6-1	.	.	TRBJ1-5	CASSQASRRRGHSNQPQHF	TGTGCCAGCAGTCAAGCCTCGCGACGCAGGGGACATAGCAATCAGCCCCAGCATTTT
TRBV4-1	.	.	TRBJ1-1	CASSQEKLRGNTEAFF	TGCGCCAGCAGCCAAGAGAAGTTACGGGGAAACACTGAAGCTTTCTTT
TRBV30	.	.	TRBJ1-5	CAWSTQGYKPQHF	TGTGCCTGGAGTACGCAGGGTTACAAGCCCCAGCATTTT
TRBV6-2/TRBV6-3	.	.	TRBJ2-7	CASSYSTVISYEQYF	TGTGCCAGCAGTTACTCGACTGTCATCTCCTACGAGCAGTACTTC
TRBV5-1	.	.	TRBJ1-4	CASSLGSGTNEKLFF	TGCGCCAGCAGCTTGGGATCCGGAACTAATGAAAAACTGTTTTTT
TRBV5-1	.	TRBD1	TRBJ1-1	CASSITGGRNTEAFF	TGCGCCAGCAGCATCACAGGGGGACGAAACACTGAAGCTTTCTTT
TRBV19	.	TRBD1	TRBJ1-5	CASTDRGNSNQPQHF	TGTGCCAGTACTGACAGGGGCAATAGCAATCAGCCCCAGCATTTT
TRBV11-2	.	.	TRBJ2-2	CASSRPLFGVSTGELFF	TGTGCCAGCAGCCGTCCCCTCTTCGGGGTCTCGACCGGGGAGCTGTTTTTT
TRBV2	.	TRBD2	TRBJ2-1	CATRTSGIYNEQFF	TGTGCCACCCGGACTAGCGGGATCTACAATGAGCAGTTCTTC
TRBV5-6	.	TRBD1	TRBJ1-5	CASSLRVTGKDQPQHF	TGTGCCAGCAGCCTCCGGGTGACAGGGAAGGATCAGCCCCAGCATTTT
TRBV24-1	.	TRBD2	TRBJ2-1	CATSDPLSGSSNEQFF	TGTGCCACCAGTGACCCACTTAGCGGGAGTTCCAATGAGCAGTTCTTC
TRBV6-5	once	.	TRBJ1-1	CASKEFGSMNTEAFF	TGTGCCAGCAAAGAGTTCGGGAGTATGAACACTGAAGCTTTCTTT
TRBV7-2	few	TRBD2	TRBJ2-7	CASSLARSGGAHEQYF	TGTGCCAGCAGCTTAGCTCGGAGCGGGGGGGCCCACGAGCAGTACTTC
TRBV9	.	.	TRBJ2-5	CASSLLAAQETQYF	TGTGCCAGCAGCTTATTAGCGGCACAAGAGACCCAGTACTTC
TRBV4-2	.	.	TRBJ2-3	CASSQGEVVPDTQYF	TGTGCCAGCAGCCAAGGGGAGGTAGTTCCAGATACGCAGTATTTT
TRBV6-1	.	.	TRBJ1-2	CASSELRVGYTF	TGTGCCAGCAGTGAATTAAGAGTAGGCTACACCTTC
TRBV2	.	.	TRBJ1-1	CASSDDRSGLAFF	TGTGCCAGCAGTGACGACAGGTCTGGCCTGGCTTTCTTT
TRBV6-5	.	TRBD1	TRBJ1-2	CASSLGTGDYGYTF	TGTGCCTCCAGCCTGGGGACAGGGGACTATGGCTACACCTTC
TRBV11-3	.	TRBD2	TRBJ2-1	CASSFGGGRYNEQFF	TGTGCCAGCAGCTTCGGGGGGGGCCGATACAATGAGCAGTTCTTC
TRBV3-1/TRBV3-2	once	.	TRBJ2-2	CASSTPGELFF	TGTGCCAGCAGCACTCCCGGGGAGCTGTTTTTT
TRBV5-1	.	TRBD1	TRBJ1-3	CASRNTGGTGNTIYF	TGCGCCAGCAGAAATACAGGGGGTACTGGAAACACCATATATTTT
TRBV30	.	.	TRBJ1-5	CAWSVPGQLNQPQHF	TGTGCCTGGAGTGTACCAGGACAACTCAATCAGCCCCAGCATTTT
TRBV18	many	TRBD1	TRBJ1-1	CASGQGMNTEAFF	TGTGCCAGCGGACAGGGGATGAACACTGAAGCTTTCTTT
TRBV9	.	TRBD1	TRBJ1-1	CASSVQGQQNTEAFF	TGTGCCAGCAGCGTTCAGGGACAGCAGAACACTGAAGCTTTCTTT
TRBV12-3/TRBV12-4	.	.	TRBJ2-7	CASSLPLDEQYF	TGTGCCAGCAGTTTACCCCTCGACGAGCAGTACTTC
TRBV7-9	.	.	TRBJ1-2	CASSLRGDWYGYTF	TGTGCCAGCAGCTTAAGAGGAGATTGGTATGGCTACACCTTC
TRBV5-1	once	TRBD1	TRBJ2-5	CASTTSGTGEETQYF	TGCGCCAGCACCACCTCCGGGACAGGGGAAGAGACCCAGTACTTC
TRBV6-5	.	.	TRBJ1-5	CASRSVLSNQPQHF	TGTGCCAGCAGGTCTGTGTTGAGCAATCAGCCCCAGCATTTT
TRBV24-1	.	TRBD2	TRBJ2-2	CATAGTTYANTGELFF	TGTGCCACCGCAGGGACTACTTACGCGAACACCGGGGAGCTGTTTTTT
TRBV18	.	TRBD1	TRBJ1-1	CASSPRGSRGRTEAFF	TGTGCCAGCTCACCACGGGGGTCCAGGGGGAGAACTGAAGCTTTCTTT
TRBV4-1	.	.	TRBJ1-1	CASSQVGQMNTEAFF	TGCGCCAGCAGCCAAGTAGGACAGATGAACACTGAAGCTTTCTTT
TRBV10-2	once	TRBD2	TRBJ2-3	CASRKTSGGATDTQYF	TGCGCCAGCAGAAAAACTAGCGGGGGGGCCACAGATACGCAGTATTTT
TRBV5-5	.	.	TRBJ2-4	CASSLEGRANIQYF	TGTGCCAGCAGCTTGGAGGGGCGCGCAAACATTCAGTACTTC
TRBV24-1	.	.	TRBJ2-7	CATSDHDSHEQYF	TGTGCCACCAGTGACCACGACAGCCACGAGCAGTACTTC